One sample yielded the 27 T cell receptor beta chains listed below, sequenced in a study of post-analysis software for immune sequencing data (dated by TCRdb to 2014 to 2015). Points the paper makes about the study in general: Patients showed significantly higher frequencies than controls for several TRBV segments, among them TRBV5-6, TRBV5-1 and TRBV20-1.

The library was built by means of PCR. The instrument given in TCRdb is Illumina HiSeq 2500. To reduce PCR and sequencing biases, unique molecular identifiers were built into the TCR beta cDNA libraries. TCRdb passed the public sequencing reads through fastp at Q25 and MiXCR, retaining productive beta sequences. Rows with a matching CDR3 protein are joined into one entry that keeps the most common DNA and genes. For this sample the table gives some 450,000 distinct CDR3 sequences, of which approximately 46% were detected only once. Around 10% of the sample is taken by the ten largest. The antigens of these receptors remain unknown. The specimen was blood. The receptors were gathered from a girl aged 10 to 17 with multiple sclerosis.

The chain uses TRBV10-3 and TRBJ2-5; a weak D match, TRBD1 (5 bases). TRBJ2-7 matches the DNA end more closely, so the J call is doubtful. From germline, CDR1 is ENHRY and CDR2 SYGVKD. This CDR3 is built from 13 residues. For the CDR3, the DNA is TGTGCCATCACCGGACACTCAGAATACGAGCAGTACTTC. Its protein product is CAITGHSEYEQYF.

The chain employs TRBV6-6 and TRBJ1-1; 7 bases match TRBD1. The CDR3 is 15 amino acids. Trimming removed 6 bases from V and 0 bases from J; junction bases left unmatched: 7. Germline V gives CDR1 MNHNY, CDR2 SVGAGI (reference sequence). CDR3 coding DNA: TGTGCCAGCAGGACAACCGACAGGGTGAACACTGAAGCTTTCTTT. Encoded protein: CASRTTDRVNTEAFF.

This clonotype was seen a handful of times. This chain uses TRBV20-1 with TRBJ2-7; 8 bases map to TRBD2. This CDR3 is built from 14 residues. Germline V gene sequence: CDR1 DFQATT, CDR2 SNEGSKA (reference sequence). Germline trimming cut 6 bases from V and 4 bases from J; bases unmatched to any gene: 11. Here the CDR3 DNA reads TGCAGTGCCCGGCTACGCGGGAGGTTTTACGAGCAGTACTTC. As protein: CSARLRGRFYEQYF.

This clonotype turned up a few times. V and J are TRBV2 and TRBJ2-1, with 16 bases matching TRBD2. The CDR3 consists of 15 residues. Germline V lookup: CDR1 SNHLY, CDR2 FYNNEI. J was trimmed by 10 bases and V by 5 bases; bases with no gene match: 5. CDR3 DNA: TGTGCCAGCAGTCCTGGGACTAGCGGGAGGGGAGAGCAGTTCTTC. This codes for CASSPGTSGRGEQFF.

This clonotype was observed once. This sequence joins TRBV7-8 and TRBJ1-5; 7 bases line up with TRBD1. The V gene end was trimmed by 5 bases and the J gene end by 7 bases; junction bases not matched to a gene: 11. CDR3 length equals 15 residues. CDR1 and CDR2 (germline): SGHVS, FQNEAQ. For the CDR3, the DNA is TGTGCCAGCAGCGCAACAGGACAGGCGGAACAGCCCCAGCATTTT. Translating gives CASSATGQAEQPQHF. Looking up the rest from reference TRBV7-8 and TRBJ1-5 gives the full variable domain: GAGVSQSPRYKVAKRGQDVALRCDPISGHVSLFWYQQALGQGPEFLTYFQNEAQLDKSGLPSDRFFAERPEGSVSTLKIQRTQQEDSAVYLCASSATGQAEQPQHFGDGTRLSIL.

This clonotype was observed a handful of times. This chain uses TRBV5-5 with TRBJ2-3, with D possibly being TRBD1 or TRBD2 (5 bases each). Germline V gene sequence: CDR1 SGHKS, CDR2 YYEKEE (reference sequence). V shed 4 bases and J shed 1 base, with 16 bases lying between them. The CDR3 runs 16 residues. CDR3 protein: CASSPVGRVRTDTQYF. The CDR3 bases are TGTGCCAGCAGCCCGGTGGGACGGGTACGCACAGATACGCAGTATTTT.

The V and J genes are TRBV12-3 or TRBV12-4 and TRBJ1-5; possible D gene TRBD1, 5 bases. The CDR3 covers 16 residues. V lost 6 bases, J lost 4 bases, and 19 bases lay in between. The CDR3 nucleotides read TGTGCCAGCAGCCGAGGACGAGGGCAGGGAAATCAGCCCCAGCATTTT. It yields the protein CASSRGRGQGNQPQHF.

This clonotype was seen a few times. The chain joins TRBV5-1 to TRBJ2-7, with D maybe TRBD1 (6 bases). The J call is in doubt because the DNA end fits TRBJ2-4 better. Germline-derived CDR1 and CDR2 are SGHRS and YFSETQ. The CDR3 length is 12 residues. CDR3: CASSPDRNIQYF. The CDR3 nucleotides are TGCGCCAGCAGCCCGGACAGAAACATTCAGTACTTC.

The chain recombines TRBV7-9 with TRBJ1-2; a possible D gene is TRBD1 (6 bases). CDR3 length equals 13 residues. CDR1 is SEHNR and CDR2 is FQNEAQ in the germline V gene (reference sequence). V lost 6 bases, J lost 4 bases, and 12 bases lay in between. CDR3 region: CASSDRTVYGYTF. The CDR3 DNA reads as TGTGCCAGCAGTGACCGGACAGTCTATGGCTACACCTTC.

The J gene is TRBJ2-4, the V gene TRBV6-4; D possibly corresponds to TRBD1 (5 bases). The DNA matches TRBJ2-7 better at its end, which makes the J call doubtful. Germline V CDR1 and CDR2: MRHNA, SNTAGT. The CDR3 is 13 amino acids. This chain's CDR3 is CASSEGVRYEQYF. The CDR3 nucleotides read TGTGCCAGCAGTGAAGGGGTCCGCTACGAGCAGTACTTC.

This clonotype has at least ten counts. V and J are TRBV29-1 and TRBJ2-7; a weak D match, TRBD2 (6 bases). With 6 bases removed from V and 4 bases from J, the gap between germline ends came to 13 bases. Germline-derived CDR1 and CDR2 are SQVTM and ANQGSEA. The CDR3 sequence is 12 residues long. Here the CDR3 DNA reads TGCAGCGTGATGGGGGGATTGTACGAGCAGTACTTC. This codes for CSVMGGLYEQYF.

V gene TRBV4-1 combines with J gene TRBJ2-3; D perhaps matches TRBD2 (5 bases). The CDR3 sequence is 16 residues long. V shed 1 base and J shed 2 bases, with 13 bases lying between them. The germline V gene encodes CDR1 MGHRA and CDR2 YSYEKL. In DNA form, the CDR3 reads TGCGCCAGCAGCCAAGTCCCGCCGGGAACCACAGATACGCAGTATTTT. Residues: CASSQVPPGTTDTQYF.

This chain uses TRBV28 with TRBJ2-7; 7 bases are shared with TRBD1. V dropped 10 bases and J dropped 2; count of bases not matched to a gene: 5. The CDR3 runs to 12 residues. Germline V gene data show CDR1 as MDHEN and CDR2 as SYDVKM. The CDR3 loop is CATTGTAYEQYF. CDR3 DNA: TGTGCCACCACCGGGACAGCCTACGAGCAGTACTTC. Using reference TRBV28 and TRBJ2-7 for the parts outside the CDR3, the full variable domain is DVKVTQSSRYLVKRTGEKVFLECVQDMDHENMFWYRQDPGLGLRLIYFSYDVKMKEKGDIPEGYSVSREKKERFSLILESASTNQTSMYLCATTGTAYEQYFGPGTRLTVT.

This clonotype was found a few times. The chain carries TRBV20-1 and TRBJ2-7, with a tentative D call TRBD1 (6 bases). Germline assignment: CDR1 DFQATT and CDR2 SNEGSKA (reference sequence). This CDR3 comprises 10 residues. The ends were cut back, 5 bases at V and 5 bases at J, with 7 bases in the middle. CDR3 nucleotide sequence: TGCAGTGCTGGACAGAACGAGCAGTACTTC. Amino acid sequence: CSAGQNEQYF.

The table lists this clonotype with a few counts. Here the CDR3 DNA reads TGTGCCAGCAGTTATAGGGTTAATAACCCCCACGAGCAGTACTTC. It encodes CASSYRVNNPHEQYF. J is TRBJ2-7 and V is TRBV6-5, with unresolved D. The CDR3 has 15 amino acids. CDR1 and CDR2 from the germline V gene are MNHEY and SVGAGI. Trimming took off 3 bases at V and 5 bases at J, with 17 bases between the two ends.

The chain links TRBV20-1 to TRBJ2-7; TRBD1 matches at 9 bases. CDR1 and CDR2 from the germline V gene are DFQATT and SNEGSKA (reference sequence). Trimming at V came to 6 bases and at J to 3 bases, leaving 6 bases not matched to a gene. The CDR3 runs 13 residues. This chain's CDR3 is CSAPGTGYYEQYF. The CDR3 DNA reads TGCAGTGCCCCCGGGACAGGGTACTACGAGCAGTACTTC.

This rearrangement joins TRBV4-1 to TRBJ2-1; D possibly corresponds to TRBD2 (6 bases). Germline V gene sequence: CDR1 MGHRA, CDR2 YSYEKL. This CDR3 is built from 14 residues. The V end was cut by 4 bases, the J end by 10 bases, with 17 bases between. The CDR3 region is CASSLPSLRGEQFF. Here the CDR3 DNA reads TGCGCCAGCAGCCTCCCCAGCTTACGGGGGGAGCAGTTCTTC.

The CDR3 loop reads CASGILKSYNEQYF. In DNA, the CDR3 is TGTGCCAGCGGGATACTTAAGTCCTACAATGAGCAGTACTTC. The chain joins TRBV28 to TRBJ2-7; D is unclear. CDR1 MDHEN and CDR2 SYDVKM come from the germline V gene. V gave up 8 bases and J gave up 7 bases, with 21 bases separating them. The CDR3 extends over 14 amino acids.

There are many counts of this clonotype. The rearrangement uses TRBV7-3 and TRBJ2-3; 10 bases map to TRBD2. This CDR3 contains 18 residues. V lost 4 bases to trimming and J lost 0 bases; unmatched junction nucleotides: 10. Germline values: CDR1 SGHTA, CDR2 FQGTGA. The DNA for the CDR3 is TGTGCCAGCAGCTCCCGGACTAGCGGATATCTTAGCACAGATACGCAGTATTTT. This gives the protein CASSSRTSGYLSTDTQYF.

This chain uses TRBV3-1 with TRBJ1-2; 12 bases are shared with TRBD1. After removal of 4 bases from V and 4 bases from J, the junction contained 19 bases not matched to a gene. The CDR3 runs 20 residues. Per germline, CDR1 LGHDT and CDR2 YNNKEL (reference sequence). Here the CDR3 DNA reads TGTGCCAGCAGCCTTATATCCGGGACAGGGGGCGCATCGGTTGGCTATGGCTACACCTTC. This encodes CASSLISGTGGASVGYGYTF.

This chain joins TRBV9 and TRBJ1-1; the D gene is possibly TRBD1 (5 bases). CDR1 SGDLS and CDR2 YYNGEE come from the germline V gene. This CDR3 region has 15 residues. Trimming left V 1 base short and J 2 bases short, with 12 bases between. CDR3 loop: CASSVKGEPNTEAFF. CDR3 nucleotides: TGTGCCAGCAGCGTAAAAGGGGAGCCCAACACTGAAGCTTTCTTT.

The chain has TRBV2 and TRBJ2-5, with D possibly TRBD2 on 7 matching bases. The V and J ends lost 6 bases and 6 bases respectively, with 14 bases between them. Germline CDR1 reads SNHLY; CDR2 reads FYNNEI. The CDR3 extends over 13 amino acids. The CDR3 loop is CASSSGRGKTQYF. CDR3 bases: TGTGCCAGCAGCAGTGGGAGGGGGAAGACCCAGTACTTC.

V and J are TRBV29-1 and TRBJ2-1; TRBD1 might be the D (5 bases). CDR1 SQVTM and CDR2 ANQGSEA come from the germline V gene. Deletions cut 5 bases from V and 9 bases from J, with 20 bases between. This CDR3 has 14 residues. CDR3 nucleotides: TGCAGCGTTTCCCCCCAGCTCAGGGCCGGTGAGCAGTTCTTC. Protein product: CSVSPQLRAGEQFF.

V is TRBV4-1 and J is TRBJ2-1, with D unclear. The V end was cut by 2 bases, the J end by 0 bases, with 11 bases between. The germline CDR1 and CDR2 sequences are MGHRA and YSYEKL. CDR3 length: 16 residues. The CDR3 loop is CASSQSYPYSYNEQFF. The CDR3 bases are TGCGCCAGCAGCCAATCCTACCCTTACTCCTACAATGAGCAGTTCTTC.

As concerns this clonotype: At one end the junction does not follow the germline gene, possibly because of a read error. The chain carries TRBV29-1 and TRBJ2-1; D gene uncertain. Germline V CDR1 and CDR2: SQVTM, ANQGSEA. The CDR3 loop spans 15 amino acids. For the CDR3, the DNA is TGCAGCGCTGAAACCGACTTAAGCTCCTACAATGAGCAGTTCTTC. Translation gives CSAETDLSSYNEQFF.

This clonotype was seen only a few times. The genes are TRBV7-2 and TRBJ2-7; unclear D gene. V was clipped by 4 bases and J by 5 bases, with 12 bases between them. This CDR3 comprises 13 residues. Germline V gene sequence: CDR1 SGHTA, CDR2 FQGNSA. The CDR3 spells CASSSYSSHEQYF. In DNA, the CDR3 is TGTGCCAGCAGCTCCTATAGCTCTCACGAGCAGTACTTC.

This chain connects TRBV9 to TRBJ1-2, with 8 nucleotides matching TRBD1. CDR3 length: 16 residues. The ends lost 3 bases at V and 8 bases at J; junction bases unmatched: 15. The V gene's germline CDR1 is SGDLS and CDR2 YYNGEE. CDR3 residues: CASSEGAGTGLKGYTF. In DNA form, the CDR3 reads TGTGCCAGCAGCGAGGGGGCAGGGACAGGTCTCAAAGGCTACACCTTC.